These 2 T cell receptor beta chains originate from one sample sequenced in a study of T-cell reconstitution after alpha-beta-depleted transplantation in children. Unique molecular identifiers tagged the TCRbeta library. MiXCR, run by TCRdb on the PCR reads, gives a single entry per CDR3 protein. The sample includes roughly 300,000 distinct CDR3 sequences, 10% seen only once; the top ten take 2.4%. This specimen was PBMCs from the stem cell graft donor, taken from the stem cell graft. The source is a human donor who donated a stem cell graft to a child with acute lymphoblastic leukemia.

This clonotype was seen at least ten times. The V gene is TRBV6-5, the J gene TRBJ1-1, with unresolved D. The CDR3 runs to 13 residues. CDR1 and CDR2 from the germline V gene are MNHEY and SVGAGI. Trimming took off 2 bases at V and 6 bases at J, with 10 bases between the two ends. The CDR3 loop is CASSYNDASEAFF. The DNA of the CDR3 is TGTGCCAGCAGTTACAATGATGCATCTGAAGCTTTCTTT.

This clonotype was picked up a small number of times. This rearrangement joins TRBV20-1 to TRBJ2-1; D may be TRBD2 (5 bases). CDR3 length: 14 residues. The germline V and J ends were trimmed by 2 bases and 3 bases, with 11 bases remaining between them. Germline CDR1 is DFQATT and CDR2 is SNEGSKA (reference sequence). The DNA of the CDR3 is TGCAGTGCTAGAAAAGCGGAATACTACAATGAGCAGTTCTTC. Translation: CSARKAEYYNEQFF.